The clone carrying this T cell receptor beta chain has a count of ten or more. Its antigen remains unidentified. The CDR3 totals 16 residues. Trimming left V 4 bases short and J 5 bases short, with 22 bases between. The germline CDR1 and CDR2 sequences are SGHNT and YYREEE (reference sequence). The data are from a study of T cells after yellow fever vaccination. Study results and limitations: The secondary T-cell response peaked on day 5, not day 15, but was weaker. In post-booster samples, most primary-vaccination clones reappeared (roughly 96% CD4, roughly 90% CD8).

5'RACE template switching produced TCR cDNA carrying a universal primer site and UMIs. TCRdb reprocessed the 5' RACE reads with MiXCR, giving one entry per CDR3 protein. The sample holds more than 95,000 distinct CDR3 sequences, around 7.2% seen once. This receptor was identified in a young man who received the YFV17D yellow fever vaccine. The sample consisted of CD4+ T cells sorted from PBMCs, taken about 41 days after the first yellow fever vaccination. The chain links TRBV5-4 to TRBJ2-7, with D perhaps being TRBD1 or TRBD2 (5 bases each). CDR3: CASSRLTGNSGNEQYF. The CDR3, as DNA: TGTGCCAGCAGCCGACTAACAGGCAACTCTGGGAACGAGCAGTACTTC.